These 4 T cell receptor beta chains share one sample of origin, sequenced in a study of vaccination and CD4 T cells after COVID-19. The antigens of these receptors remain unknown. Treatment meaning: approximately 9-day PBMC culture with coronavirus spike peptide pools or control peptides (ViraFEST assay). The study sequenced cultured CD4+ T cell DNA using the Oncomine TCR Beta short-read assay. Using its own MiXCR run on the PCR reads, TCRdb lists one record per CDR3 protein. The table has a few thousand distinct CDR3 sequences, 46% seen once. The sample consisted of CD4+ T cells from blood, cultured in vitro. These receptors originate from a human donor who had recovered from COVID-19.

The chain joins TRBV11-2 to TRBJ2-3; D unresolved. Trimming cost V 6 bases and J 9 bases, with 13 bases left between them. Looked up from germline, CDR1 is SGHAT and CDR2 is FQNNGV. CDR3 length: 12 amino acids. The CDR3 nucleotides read TGTGCCAGCAGACGCGGCCCCACCACGCAGTATTTT. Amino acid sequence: CASRRGPTTQYF.

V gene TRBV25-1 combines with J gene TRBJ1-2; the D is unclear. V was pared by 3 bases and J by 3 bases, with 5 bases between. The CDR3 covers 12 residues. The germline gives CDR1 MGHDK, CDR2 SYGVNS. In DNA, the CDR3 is TGTGCCAGCAGTGACTCTTACTATGGCTACACCTTC. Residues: CASSDSYYGYTF.

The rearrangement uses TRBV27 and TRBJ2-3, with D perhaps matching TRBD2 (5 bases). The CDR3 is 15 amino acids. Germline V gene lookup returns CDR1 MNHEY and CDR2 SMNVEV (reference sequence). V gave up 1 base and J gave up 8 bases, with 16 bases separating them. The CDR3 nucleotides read TGTGCCAGCAGTTTATTAGCCGGGGTACGGCGTACGCAGTATTTT. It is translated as CASSLLAGVRRTQYF.

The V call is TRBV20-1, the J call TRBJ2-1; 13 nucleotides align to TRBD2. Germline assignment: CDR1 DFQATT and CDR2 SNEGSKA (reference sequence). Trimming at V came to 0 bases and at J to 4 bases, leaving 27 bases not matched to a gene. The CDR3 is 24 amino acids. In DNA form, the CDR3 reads TGCAGTGCTAGAGATGTGAACGGACTAGCGGGAGACAAGGACCCTTACGCTAATTACAATGAGCAGTTCTTC. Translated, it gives CSARDVNGLAGDKDPYANYNEQFF.